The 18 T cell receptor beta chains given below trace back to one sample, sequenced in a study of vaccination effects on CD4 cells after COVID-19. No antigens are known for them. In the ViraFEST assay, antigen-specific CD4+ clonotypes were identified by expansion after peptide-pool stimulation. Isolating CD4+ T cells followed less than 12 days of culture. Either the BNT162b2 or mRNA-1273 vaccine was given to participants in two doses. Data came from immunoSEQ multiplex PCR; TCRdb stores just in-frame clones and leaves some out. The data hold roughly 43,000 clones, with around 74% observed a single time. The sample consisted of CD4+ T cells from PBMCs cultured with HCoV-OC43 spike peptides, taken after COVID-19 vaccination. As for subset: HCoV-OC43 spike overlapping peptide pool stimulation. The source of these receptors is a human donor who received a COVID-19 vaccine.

The CDR3, as DNA: TGTGCCAGCAGTGAACAATCGGGATTCGGCACCGGGGAGCTGTTTTTT. It codes for CASSEQSGFGTGELFF. This sequence joins TRBV2 and TRBJ2-2; a possible D gene is TRBD2 (5 bases). The CDR3 runs to 16 residues. V shed 2 bases and J shed 4 bases, with 14 bases lying between them. Germline CDR1 and CDR2: SNHLY and FYNNEI.

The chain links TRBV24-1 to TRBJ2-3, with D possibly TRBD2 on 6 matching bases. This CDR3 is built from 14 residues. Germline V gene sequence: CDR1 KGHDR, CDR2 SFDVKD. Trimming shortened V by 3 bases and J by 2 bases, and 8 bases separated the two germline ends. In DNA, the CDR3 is TGTGCCACCAGTGATGAGGGACTCACAGATACGCAGTATTTT. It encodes CATSDEGLTDTQYF.

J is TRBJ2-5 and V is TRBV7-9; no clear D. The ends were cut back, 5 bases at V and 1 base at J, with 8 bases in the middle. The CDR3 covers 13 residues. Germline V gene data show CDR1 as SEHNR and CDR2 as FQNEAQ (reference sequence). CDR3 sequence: CASSVTAQETQYF. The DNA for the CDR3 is TGTGCCAGCAGCGTTACGGCCCAAGAGACCCAGTACTTC.

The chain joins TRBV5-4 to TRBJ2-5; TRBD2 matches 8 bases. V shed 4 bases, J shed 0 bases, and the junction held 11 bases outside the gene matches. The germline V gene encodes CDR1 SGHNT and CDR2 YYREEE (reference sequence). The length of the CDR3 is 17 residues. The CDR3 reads CASSPTRTSSYQETQYF. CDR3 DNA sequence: TGTGCCAGCAGCCCAACCCGGACTAGCAGCTACCAAGAGACCCAGTACTTC.

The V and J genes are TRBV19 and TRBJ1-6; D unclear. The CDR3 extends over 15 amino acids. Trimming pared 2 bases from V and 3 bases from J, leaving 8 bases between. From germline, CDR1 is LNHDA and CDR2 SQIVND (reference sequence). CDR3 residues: CASSINWGYNSPLHF. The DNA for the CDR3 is TGTGCCAGTAGTATAAACTGGGGCTATAATTCACCCCTCCACTTT. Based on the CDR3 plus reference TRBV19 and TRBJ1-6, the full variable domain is DGGITQSPKYLFRKEGQNVTLSCEQNLNHDAMYWYRQDPGQGLRLIYYSQIVNDFQKGDIAEGYSVSREKKESFPLTVTSAQKNPTAFYLCASSINWGYNSPLHFGNGTRLTVT.

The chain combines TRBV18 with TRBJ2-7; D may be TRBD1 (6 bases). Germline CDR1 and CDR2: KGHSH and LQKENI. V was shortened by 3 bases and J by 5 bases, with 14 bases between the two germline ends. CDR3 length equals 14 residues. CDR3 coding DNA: TGTGCCAGCTCACCCCCGGGACAACCCAACGAGCAGTACTTC. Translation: CASSPPGQPNEQYF.

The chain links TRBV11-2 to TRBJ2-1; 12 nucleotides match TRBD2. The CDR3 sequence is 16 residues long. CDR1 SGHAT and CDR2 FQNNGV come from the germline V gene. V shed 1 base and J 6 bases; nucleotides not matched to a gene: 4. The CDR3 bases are TGTGCCAGCAGCTTAGGTCTAGCGGGAGGGCTCAATGAGCAGTTCTTC. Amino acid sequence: CASSLGLAGGLNEQFF.

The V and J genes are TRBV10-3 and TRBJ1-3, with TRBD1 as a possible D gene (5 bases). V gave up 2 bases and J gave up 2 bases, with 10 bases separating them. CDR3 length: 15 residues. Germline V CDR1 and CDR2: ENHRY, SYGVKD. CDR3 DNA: TGTGCCATCAGTGAGGTTGGCAGGGCTGGAAACACCATATATTTT. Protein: CAISEVGRAGNTIYF.

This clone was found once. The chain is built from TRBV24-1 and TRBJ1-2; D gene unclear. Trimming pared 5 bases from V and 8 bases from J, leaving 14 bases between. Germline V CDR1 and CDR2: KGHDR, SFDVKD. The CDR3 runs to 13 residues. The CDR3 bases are TGTGCCACCAGTGTATCTGCTAACGAAGGCTACACCTTC. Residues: CATSVSANEGYTF.

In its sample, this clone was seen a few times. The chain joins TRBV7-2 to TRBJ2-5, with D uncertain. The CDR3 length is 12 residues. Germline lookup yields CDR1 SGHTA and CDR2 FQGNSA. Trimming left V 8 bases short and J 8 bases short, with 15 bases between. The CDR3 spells CASSSLKVTQYF. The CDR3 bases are TGTGCCAGCTCCTCCCTGAAAGTAACCCAGTACTTC. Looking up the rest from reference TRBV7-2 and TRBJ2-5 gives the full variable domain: GAGVSQSPSNKVTEKGKDVELRCDPISGHTALYWYRQSLGQGLEFLIYFQGNSAPDKSGLPSDRFSAERTGGSVSTLTIQRTQQEDSAVYLCASSSLKVTQYFGPGTRLLVL.

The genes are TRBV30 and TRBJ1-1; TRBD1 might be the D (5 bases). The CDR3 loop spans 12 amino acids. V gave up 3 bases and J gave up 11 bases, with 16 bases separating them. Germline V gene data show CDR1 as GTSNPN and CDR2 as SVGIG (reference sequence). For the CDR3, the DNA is TGTGCCTGGAGCAGGGATCAGATCTGGGCTTTCTTT. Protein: CAWSRDQIWAFF. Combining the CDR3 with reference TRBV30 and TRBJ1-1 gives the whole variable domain SQTIHQWPATLVQPVGSPLSLECTVEGTSNPNLYWYRQAAGRGLQLLFYSVGIGQISSEVPQNLSASRPQDRQFILSSKKLLLSDSGFYLCAWSRDQIWAFFGQGTRLTVV.

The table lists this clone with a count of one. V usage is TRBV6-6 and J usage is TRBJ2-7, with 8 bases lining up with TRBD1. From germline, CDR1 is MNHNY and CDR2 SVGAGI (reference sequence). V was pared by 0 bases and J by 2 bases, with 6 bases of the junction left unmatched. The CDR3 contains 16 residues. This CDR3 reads CASSYSRDRHTYEQYF. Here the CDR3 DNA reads TGTGCCAGCAGTTACTCCCGGGACAGGCATACCTACGAGCAGTACTTC.

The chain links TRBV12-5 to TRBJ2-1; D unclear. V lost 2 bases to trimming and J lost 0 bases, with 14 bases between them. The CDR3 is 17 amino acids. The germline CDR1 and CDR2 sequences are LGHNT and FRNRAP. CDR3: CASGLYLLGSSYNEQFF. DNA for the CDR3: TGTGCTAGTGGTTTGTACCTACTGGGCAGCTCCTACAATGAGCAGTTCTTC. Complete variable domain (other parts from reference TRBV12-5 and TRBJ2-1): DARVTQTPRHKVTEMGQEVTMRCQPILGHNTVFWYRQTMMQGLELLAYFRNRAPLDDSGMPKDRFSAEMPDATLATLKIQPSEPRDSAVYFCASGLYLLGSSYNEQFFGPGTRLTVL.

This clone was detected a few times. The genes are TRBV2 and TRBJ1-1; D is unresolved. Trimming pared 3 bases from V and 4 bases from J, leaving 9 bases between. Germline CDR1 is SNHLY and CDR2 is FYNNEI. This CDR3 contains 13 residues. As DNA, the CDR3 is TGTGCCAGCAGTGAGCTTCTCCTCACTGAAGCTTTCTTT. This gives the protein CASSELLLTEAFF.

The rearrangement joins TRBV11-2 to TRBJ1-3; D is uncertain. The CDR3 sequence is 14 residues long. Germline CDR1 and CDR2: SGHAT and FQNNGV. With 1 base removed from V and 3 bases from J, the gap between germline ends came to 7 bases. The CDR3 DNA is TGTGCCAGCAGCTTAGGAACAAATGGAAACACCATATATTTT. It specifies CASSLGTNGNTIYF. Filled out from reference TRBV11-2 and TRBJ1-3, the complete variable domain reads EAGVAQSPRYKIIEKRQSVAFWCNPISGHATLYWYQQILGQGPKLLIQFQNNGVVDDSQLPKDRFSAERLKGVDSTLKIQPAKLEDSAVYLCASSLGTNGNTIYFGEGSWLTVV.

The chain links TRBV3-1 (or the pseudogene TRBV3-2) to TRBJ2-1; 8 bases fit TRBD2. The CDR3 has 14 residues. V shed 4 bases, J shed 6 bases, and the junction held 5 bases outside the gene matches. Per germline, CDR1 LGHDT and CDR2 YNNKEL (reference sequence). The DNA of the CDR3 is TGTGCCAGCAGCCTGGGCCTAGCGGGCAATGAGCAGTTCTTC. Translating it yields CASSLGLAGNEQFF.

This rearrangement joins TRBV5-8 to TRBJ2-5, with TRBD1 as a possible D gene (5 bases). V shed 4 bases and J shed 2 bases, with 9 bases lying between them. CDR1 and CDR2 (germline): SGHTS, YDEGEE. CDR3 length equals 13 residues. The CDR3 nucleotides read TGTGCCAGCAGCGGTACAGGTCAAGAGACCCAGTACTTC. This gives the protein CASSGTGQETQYF.

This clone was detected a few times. The CDR3 loop is CASSYYLFETQYF. In DNA, the CDR3 is TGTGCCAGCAGTTACTATTTATTCGAGACCCAGTACTTC. The chain is built from TRBV12-3 or TRBV12-4 and TRBJ2-5, with unresolved D. The V and J ends lost 4 bases and 5 bases respectively, with 11 bases between them. The CDR3 is 13 residues long.